This passage covers 21 T cell receptor beta chains from one sample sequenced in a study of post-analysis software for immune sequencing data. Researchers reported that TCR beta cDNA libraries carried unique molecular identifiers. In TCRdb, the PCR reads were re-called with MiXCR into one record per CDR3 protein. Among about 430,000 distinct CDR3 sequences, 39% were seen once, and the ten largest hold 7.5% to 8.5%. No antigen is known for these receptors. General study points: With TRBV5-6, TRBV5-1 and TRBV20-1 included, about five TRBV segments were more frequent in patients than in controls.

The sample was blood. The source of these receptors is a girl aged 2 to 10 with multiple sclerosis.

This clonotype was recorded only once. V usage is TRBV5-1 and J usage is TRBJ2-5, with TRBD1 as a possible D gene (6 bases). CDR1 is SGHRS and CDR2 is YFSETQ in the germline V gene. The CDR3 runs to 14 residues. V lost 4 bases, J lost 5 bases, and 15 bases lay in between. For the CDR3, the DNA is TGCGCCAGCAGCCCTTTACAGGGTTTGGAGACCCAGTACTTC. Protein: CASSPLQGLETQYF.

DNA of the CDR3: TGTGCCAGCAGCCGTACTATAGGCAGGCGTCCCTACGAGCAGTACTTC. It encodes CASSRTIGRRPYEQYF. The chain uses TRBV7-9 and TRBJ2-5; D call uncertain. The DNA end is more similar to TRBJ2-7, so the J call may be wrong. Germline CDR1 reads SEHNR; CDR2 reads FQNEAQ (reference sequence). The CDR3 is made up of 16 amino acids.

In nucleotides, the CDR3 is TGTGCCAGCAGCTTAGTCGAGACAGGGACCTACGAGCAGTACTTC. As protein: CASSLVETGTYEQYF. This sequence joins TRBV11-2 and TRBJ2-7, with 7 bases fitting TRBD1. Germline lookup yields CDR1 SGHAT and CDR2 FQNNGV. The CDR3 length is 15 residues. After removal of 1 base from V and 2 bases from J, the junction contained 5 bases not matched to a gene.

This clonotype was detected once. The rearrangement uses TRBV5-1 and TRBJ1-2, with a tentative D call TRBD1 (5 bases). V lost 3 bases, J lost 4 bases, and 13 bases lay in between. CDR1 and CDR2 from the germline V gene are SGHRS and YFSETQ. This CDR3 contains 14 residues. This CDR3 is CASSSRQNSYGYTF. The CDR3 coding sequence is TGCGCCAGCAGCTCCCGACAGAATAGCTATGGCTACACCTTC.

This clonotype came up a few times. This chain joins TRBV4-3 and TRBJ2-7, with 14 nucleotides matching TRBD2. V was clipped by 1 base and J by 7 bases; unmatched bases: 6. The length of the CDR3 is 16 residues. Looked up from germline, CDR1 is LGHNA and CDR2 is YSLEER. CDR3 protein: CASSQGLAGGPREQYF. The DNA for the CDR3 is TGCGCCAGCAGCCAAGGACTAGCGGGAGGGCCTAGGGAGCAGTACTTC.

This clonotype has a handful of counts. The rearrangement uses TRBV4-1 and TRBJ2-5; TRBD1 matches at 7 bases. From germline, CDR1 is MGHRA and CDR2 YSYEKL. The CDR3 totals 13 residues. The V gene end was trimmed by 1 base and the J gene end by 6 bases; junction bases not matched to a gene: 2. CDR3 DNA: TGCGCCAGCAGCCAAGTAGGGGGCCAGACCCAGTACTTC. Translated, it gives CASSQVGGQTQYF.

The genes are TRBV7-3 and TRBJ2-3; no reliable D call. CDR1 is SGHTA, CDR2 FQGTGA, per germline. CDR3 length: 15 residues. V was pared by 1 base and J by 1 base, with 9 bases between. CDR3 residues: CASSLNSLGTDTQYF. CDR3 bases: TGTGCCAGCAGCTTAAACTCATTAGGCACAGATACGCAGTATTTT.

In this sample, this clonotype turned up many times. The chain carries TRBV29-1 and TRBJ2-7; 9 bases line up with TRBD1. The CDR3 loop spans 14 amino acids. Trimming took 3 bases from V and 0 from J; bases not matched to a gene: 3. Germline CDR1 and CDR2: SQVTM and ANQGSEA. CDR3 DNA: TGCAGCGTTGAGGGGACAGGGAGCTCCTACGAGCAGTACTTC. Its protein is CSVEGTGSSYEQYF.

The genes are TRBV5-1 and TRBJ2-5; D remains unclear. CDR3 length equals 17 residues. The germline V gene has CDR1 SGHRS and CDR2 YFSETQ. V lost 1 base, J lost 0 bases, and 16 bases lay in between. The CDR3 DNA reads TGCGCCAGCAGCTTGTTTTACAGACCCTCGTACCAAGAGACCCAGTACTTC. Encoded protein: CASSLFYRPSYQETQYF. The variable domain in full, completed from reference TRBV5-1 and TRBJ2-5, reads KAGVTQTPRYLIKTRGQQVTLSCSPISGHRSVSWYQQTPGQGLQFLFEYFSETQRNKGNFPGRFSGRQFSNSRSEMNVSTLELGDSALYLCASSLFYRPSYQETQYFGPGTRLLVL.

The V gene is TRBV6-5, the J gene TRBJ2-3; D is unclear. This CDR3 has 15 residues. Germline CDR1 and CDR2: MNHEY and SVGAGI. V was clipped by 4 bases and J by 0 bases, with 11 bases between them. CDR3 amino acids: CASSCGGSSTDTQYF. The CDR3 DNA reads TGTGCCAGCAGTTGCGGCGGTAGCAGCACAGATACGCAGTATTTT.

This clonotype was seen a few times. This chain links TRBV18 with TRBJ2-7, with TRBD1 matching 7 bases. The V and J ends lost 4 bases and 7 bases, in that order; junction bases with no gene match: 10. CDR3 length: 14 residues. Germline V gene data show CDR1 as KGHSH and CDR2 as LQKENI. CDR3 in amino acids: CASSLGTALPEQYF. CDR3 DNA sequence: TGTGCCAGCTCACTCGGGACAGCACTCCCTGAGCAGTACTTC.

J is TRBJ2-3 and V is TRBV13; 12 positions agree with TRBD2. CDR3 size: 16 residues. Germline trimming cut 5 bases from V and 5 bases from J; bases unmatched to any gene: 8. The germline gives CDR1 PRHDT, CDR2 FYEKMQ (reference sequence). The CDR3 loop is CASSHRTSGVRDTQYF. For the CDR3, the DNA is TGTGCCAGCAGCCACCGGACTAGCGGGGTGAGAGATACGCAGTATTTT.

The rearrangement joins TRBV5-1 to TRBJ1-6; D uncertain. This CDR3 contains 13 residues. The V end was cut by 0 bases, the J end by 15 bases, with 13 bases between. CDR1 SGHRS and CDR2 YFSETQ come from the germline V gene. CDR3 in amino acids: CASSLVEGSLLHF. The DNA of the CDR3 is TGCGCCAGCAGCTTGGTTGAGGGTTCCCTCCTCCACTTT.

This chain links TRBV10-3 with TRBJ2-1, with 9 bases matching TRBD2. This CDR3 is built from 16 residues. CDR1 is ENHRY, CDR2 SYGVKD, per germline. Trimming at V came to 4 bases and at J to 4 bases, leaving 8 bases not matched to a gene. DNA of the CDR3: TGTGCCATCAGTGGGCTTAGCGGGAGAGGTTACAATGAGCAGTTCTTC. Translated: CAISGLSGRGYNEQFF.

This clonotype appeared a few times. The chain recombines TRBV5-1 with TRBJ2-7; 8 bases line up with TRBD2. The CDR3 extends over 16 amino acids. The V gene's germline CDR1 is SGHRS and CDR2 YFSETQ. V gave up 0 bases and J gave up 0 bases; unmatched junction bases: 5. CDR3 protein: CASSLALGTSSYEQYF. The DNA of the CDR3 is TGCGCCAGCAGCTTGGCGTTAGGGACTAGCTCCTACGAGCAGTACTTC.

This chain uses TRBV29-1 with TRBJ1-1, with a tentative D call TRBD1 (6 bases). This CDR3 has 11 residues. Germline values: CDR1 SQVTM, CDR2 ANQGSEA. The V and J ends lost 1 base and 10 bases respectively, with 10 bases between them. The DNA of the CDR3 is TGCAGCGTTGAAGGACGGGGGCTAGCTTTCTTT. Translating it yields CSVEGRGLAFF.

This sequence joins TRBV5-1 and TRBJ2-5; the D is unclear. V lost 4 bases, J lost 1 base, and 14 bases lay in between. Germline V gene data show CDR1 as SGHRS and CDR2 as YFSETQ. There are 15 residues in the CDR3. The CDR3 sequence: CASSLQEGFQETQYF. The DNA for the CDR3 is TGCGCCAGCAGCCTGCAAGAAGGGTTCCAAGAGACCCAGTACTTC.

The CDR3 protein is CASSLAAGSQETQYF. DNA of the CDR3: TGTGCCAGCAGCTTAGCGGCAGGGTCCCAAGAGACCCAGTACTTC. V is TRBV7-9 and J is TRBJ2-5; a possible D gene is TRBD1 (5 bases). Germline V gives CDR1 SEHNR, CDR2 FQNEAQ (reference sequence). CDR3 size: 15 residues. Trimming pared 0 bases from V and 1 base from J, leaving 9 bases between.

V and J are TRBV11-1 and TRBJ2-1, with 9 positions matching TRBD2. The CDR3 extends over 23 amino acids. From germline, CDR1 is SGHAT and CDR2 FQDESV (reference sequence). V shed 6 bases and J 2 bases; nucleotides not matched to a gene: 29. The DNA of the CDR3 is TGTGCCAGCAGTTCCTATACCCACAGGCTAGCGGGGAGTAGGAGGGGGACCTACAATGAGCAGTTCTTC. Amino acids: CASSSYTHRLAGSRRGTYNEQFF.

This clonotype came up many times. The rearrangement links TRBV10-3 to TRBJ2-5; no clear D. V lost 0 bases and J lost 5, with 4 bases in between. Germline CDR1 and CDR2: ENHRY and SYGVKD. The CDR3 has 12 amino acids. The CDR3 DNA reads as TGTGCCATCAGTGAGTCGGGGGAGACCCAGTACTTC. Its translation is CAISESGETQYF.

This clonotype was detected only a few times. The chain recombines TRBV7-2 with TRBJ2-3; no clear D. Trimming removed 1 base at V and 7 bases at J, with 12 bases between. CDR1 and CDR2 (germline): SGHTA, FQGNSA. The CDR3 is 14 amino acids. The CDR3 region has the DNA TGTGCCAGCAGCTTAGAGTTCAGACCAAATACGCAGTATTTT. Amino acids: CASSLEFRPNTQYF.